A selection of T cell receptor beta chains follows, all from one sample in a study of tumor-infiltrating lymphocytes in primary liver carcinoma. TCRdb called the multiplex PCR reads again in MiXCR, with one record for every CDR3 protein. The sample yields about 330,000 distinct CDR3 sequences, 65% seen once. Material for sequencing was peripheral blood. These TCRs come from a man aged 40-49 years with primary liver carcinoma and hepatitis B virus infection. Both conserved end residues are trimmed from each CDR3. The order of the fields is V gene, J gene, CDR3 protein.

TRBV11-2	TRBJ2-7	ASSIVRSVRSYKQY
TRBV6-1	TRBJ2-4	ASTLDGSTTNIQY
TRBV11-2	TRBJ2-3	ASSLDLPGNKDTQY
TRBV9	TRBJ2-5	ASSFSGLAVQETQY
TRBV30	TRBJ1-5	AWGGKGLRNQPQH
TRBV4-3	TRBJ2-2	ASSQDPRVGELF
TRBV4-2	TRBJ1-6	ASSQVGSMDPPLH
TRBV28	TRBJ2-7	ASRGGPDYEQY
TRBV4-1	TRBJ2-3	TSSHEQISTYTQY
TRBV29-1	TRBJ1-1	SVVRVGVTEAF
TRBV4-2	TRBJ2-6	ACSQDWARSGANVLT
TRBV20-1	TRBJ2-1	SARHSGTYEQF
TRBV6-6	TRBJ2-2	ASRPSGANIGELF
TRBV29-1	TRBJ2-5	SVGIMEAQY
TRBV28	TRBJ2-7	ASSPSTGASDEQY
TRBV13	TRBJ2-1	ASSSRLANNKQF
TRBV14	TRBJ2-5	ASSQVTGVWLETQY
TRBV11-3	TRBJ2-3	ASSSGGGPTDAQY
TRBV6-2/TRBV6-3	TRBJ2-5	ASSYRTLRDSAKTQY
TRBV6-1	TRBJ2-7	ASSEGLGSGQY
TRBV6-6	TRBJ1-5	ASSYVQGPNQSQH
TRBV5-4	TRBJ1-3	ASSFAGSSGTIY
TRBV6-5	TRBJ1-3	ASSYSRGFSGNTIY
TRBV6-1	TRBJ1-1	VSSADRGTEAL
TRBV11-2	TRBJ1-2	ACSRGTNFGYT
TRBV11-2	TRBJ2-7	ASSAGTSESSYEQY
TRBV11-2	TRBJ2-3	ASSPLAGGTDTQY
TRBV6-1	TRBJ2-2	ASSEVKGNTGELF
TRBV11-2	TRBJ2-7	ANSLPFSYEQY
TRBV11-2	TRBJ2-3	VNSFSLRSVGADTQY
TRBV12-3/TRBV12-4	-	ASSTDREKDQPQY
TRBV10-3	TRBJ2-1	AISGSYNEQF
TRBV12-3/TRBV12-4	TRBJ2-7	ANSLASATGGY
TRBV11-2	TRBJ1-6	VNSLSNSPLH
TRBV11-2	TRBJ2-1	ASSLLARGWNNEQF
TRBV11-2	TRBJ1-2	ASSASRDREGGYT
TRBV5-6	TRBJ1-2	ASVNRDRGTFNYGYT
TRBV4-2	TRBJ1-2	ASSQEEDGEEGGYT
TRBV11-2	TRBJ2-3	ASSLTPDSLAGIDTQY
TRBV4-1	TRBJ2-2	ATSTVEKGTGELF
TRBV6-1	TRBJ1-1	ASTLGQGVGYTEAF
TRBV10-3	TRBJ2-5	AISEPRSVETQY